These 19 T cell receptor beta chains share one sample of origin, sequenced in a study of breast tumors, draining lymph nodes, adjacent tissues. Each CDR3 protein is one row after TCRdb ran MiXCR on the multiplex PCR reads. The sample holds about 140,000 distinct CDR3 sequences, about a fifth seen once. Samples came from axillary lymph nodes draining the breast cancer. Sequencing was carried out using axillary lymph node tissue. The receptors originated from a female donor with breast cancer. Some clones in this sample may be carry-over from other donors' samples.

This clonotype was detected ten times or more. The chain employs TRBV10-1 and TRBJ2-7; 8 bases are a match to TRBD1. Germline CDR1 reads WNHNN; CDR2 reads SYGVQD (reference sequence). Trimming cost V 0 bases and J 1 base; bases outside gene matches: 8. This CDR3 comprises 17 residues. In DNA form, the CDR3 reads TGCGCCAGCAGTGAGTCAGGACAGGGCGCCCATTCCTACGAGCAGTACTTC. This codes for CASSESGQGAHSYEQYF.

This clonotype was counted only a few times. The chain joins TRBV27 to TRBJ2-3; the match to TRBD2 covers 8 bases. The germline gives CDR1 MNHEY, CDR2 SMNVEV (reference sequence). The CDR3 is 18 amino acids. The J segment lost 0 bases and the V segment lost 1 base, leaving 9 bases of the junction unmatched. Here the CDR3 reads CASSLLGREATSTDTQYF. DNA of the CDR3: TGTGCCAGCAGTTTATTGGGGCGGGAGGCAACTAGCACAGATACGCAGTATTTT.

In this sample, this clonotype turned up many times. CDR3 amino acids: CSAMGISTDTQYF. CDR3 coding DNA: TGCAGTGCTATGGGAATTAGCACAGATACGCAGTATTTT. The V and J genes are TRBV20-1 and TRBJ2-3; D ambiguous. Trimming pared 4 bases from V and 0 bases from J, leaving 8 bases between. The CDR3 sequence is 13 residues long. CDR1 is DFQATT and CDR2 is SNEGSKA in the germline V gene (reference sequence).

This clonotype occurred many times. The gene calls are TRBV10-1 and TRBJ1-3; D not certain. Germline CDR1 is WNHNN and CDR2 is SYGVQD (reference sequence). V was cut by 4 bases and J by 0 bases, with 13 bases left in between. The CDR3 totals 16 residues. The CDR3: CASSGPIGGSGNTIYF. CDR3 DNA sequence: TGCGCCAGCAGTGGTCCGATAGGAGGCTCTGGAAACACCATATATTTT.

In the case of this clonotype: A much more abundant neighbour one base away suggests this may be a read error. V usage is TRBV5-5 and J usage is TRBJ2-5, with 7 positions matching TRBD2. CDR1 and CDR2 from the germline V gene are SGHKS and YYEKEE (reference sequence). The CDR3 runs 16 residues. This CDR3 is CASGLKAGAIQETQYF. The CDR3 coding sequence is TGTGCCAGCGGCTTGAAGGCGGGAGCGATCCAAGAGACCCAGTACTTC. The complete variable domain, with remaining parts taken from reference TRBV5-5 and TRBJ2-5, reads DAGVTQSPTHLIKTRGQQVTLRCSPISGHKSVSWYQQVLGQGPQFIFQYYEKEERGRGNFPDRFSARQFPNYSSELNVNALLLGDSALYLCASGLKAGAIQETQYFGPGTRLLVL.

For this clonotype: This could be a read error, since a much larger clone is one nucleotide away. CDR3: CASRNLLAGAYNEQFF. The CDR3 DNA sequence: TGTGCCAGCAGGAATCTACTAGCGGGCGCGTACAATGAGCAGTTCTTC. The chain combines TRBV11-2 with TRBJ2-1, with 9 bases matching TRBD2. Unmatched junction bases numbered 10, after V lost 6 bases and J lost 4 bases. The CDR3 spans 16 residues. Germline-derived CDR1 and CDR2 are SGHAT and FQNNGV.

This clonotype showed up just a few times. The rearrangement uses TRBV28 and TRBJ2-5; 10 nucleotides line up with TRBD2. The CDR3 sequence is 16 residues long. With V trimmed by 4 bases and J by 2 bases, 7 bases remained unmatched. Germline V CDR1 and CDR2: MDHEN, SYDVKM. CDR3 nucleotide sequence: TGTGCCAGCAGTTCGCGGACTAGCGGTCCGCAAGAGACCCAGTACTTC. It codes for CASSSRTSGPQETQYF.

This clonotype was seen ten or more times. The J gene is TRBJ2-1, the V gene TRBV24-1; TRBD2 matches at 13 bases. V was pared by 12 bases and J by 6 bases, with 10 bases of the junction left unmatched. Germline lookup yields CDR1 KGHDR and CDR2 SFDVKD. This CDR3 is built from 15 residues. The CDR3 DNA reads TGTGCCGCCGGGACTAGCGGGACCGGGATCAATGAGCAGTTCTTC. Its protein is CAAGTSGTGINEQFF.

This clonotype was seen repeatedly, ten times or more. The chain carries TRBV19 and TRBJ2-2; D is perhaps TRBD1 (7 bases). The CDR3 is 13 amino acids. Trimming pared 9 bases from V and 4 bases from J, leaving 12 bases between. Germline loops: CDR1 LNHDA, CDR2 SQIVND (reference sequence). CDR3 DNA: TGTGCCAGCCGACAGGGAGGCACCGGGGAGCTGTTTTTT. Translated: CASRQGGTGELFF.

This clonotype was seen only a few times. The chain has TRBV28 and TRBJ2-1; 16 positions match TRBD2. This CDR3 has 18 residues. After removal of 3 bases from V and 5 bases from J, the junction contained 7 bases not matched to a gene. Germline V lookup: CDR1 MDHEN, CDR2 SYDVKM. CDR3 nucleotide sequence: TGTGCCAGCAGTTTTTGGGGACTAGCGGGGGGGGGACACAATGAGCAGTTCTTC. As protein: CASSFWGLAGGGHNEQFF.

The sample holds many counts of this clonotype. The chain employs TRBV3-1 and TRBJ1-6, with no clear D. The CDR3 covers 18 residues. The ends were cut back, 1 base at V and 9 bases at J, with 22 bases in the middle. Per the germline V gene, CDR1 is LGHDT and CDR2 is YNNKEL (reference sequence). The CDR3 loop reads CASSQGRFSILSASPLHF. The CDR3, as DNA: TGTGCCAGCAGCCAAGGGCGTTTTTCAATTTTGTCGGCTTCACCCCTCCACTTT.

The genes are TRBV6-6 and TRBJ2-5; either TRBD1 or TRBD2 may supply D (5 bases each). The CDR3 extends over 16 amino acids. Per the germline V gene, CDR1 is MNHNY and CDR2 is SVGAGI (reference sequence). Trimming pared 0 bases from V and 6 bases from J, leaving 17 bases between. DNA for the CDR3: TGTGCCAGCAGTTACTCTATGGGACGGGGTGACAAGACCCAGTACTTC. It yields the protein CASSYSMGRGDKTQYF.

This clonotype was recorded many times. This chain joins TRBV10-3 and TRBJ2-1; the match to TRBD1 covers 9 bases. This CDR3 spans 15 amino acids. Looked up from germline, CDR1 is ENHRY and CDR2 is SYGVKD. The J segment lost 7 bases and the V segment lost 6 bases, leaving 10 bases of the junction unmatched. For the CDR3, the DNA is TGTGCCATCAGAGACCCGGGACAGGGAGGGAATGAGCAGTTCTTC. Translated, it gives CAIRDPGQGGNEQFF.

Ten or more counts support this clonotype. The chain links TRBV12-3 or TRBV12-4 to TRBJ2-3, with TRBD2 identical over 16 bases. V lost 2 bases to trimming and J lost 5 bases; unmatched junction nucleotides: 4. The CDR3 loop spans 17 amino acids. The CDR3, as DNA: TGTGCCAGCAGTTTATACGGGACTAGCGGGAGGGAAGATACGCAGTATTTT. This gives the protein CASSLYGTSGREDTQYF.

This clonotype came up many times. The chain employs TRBV20-1 and TRBJ1-4; no reliable D call. Looked up from germline, CDR1 is DFQATT and CDR2 is SNEGSKA (reference sequence). The CDR3 contains 14 residues. Trimming shortened V by 6 bases and J by 7 bases, and 18 bases separated the two germline ends. As DNA, the CDR3 is TGCAGTGCAAATCAGGTCTCGGGGAGTGAAAAACTGTTTTTT. As protein: CSANQVSGSEKLFF.

This clonotype was picked up many times. The rearrangement links TRBV9 to TRBJ2-1; D remains ambiguous. The germline CDR1 and CDR2 sequences are SGDLS and YYNGEE. V dropped 4 bases and J dropped 10 bases, with 12 bases sitting between them. This CDR3 is 12 amino acids long. CDR3 amino acids: CASSPIVGEQFF. CDR3 nucleotide sequence: TGTGCCAGCAGCCCAATAGTAGGCGAGCAGTTCTTC.

J is TRBJ2-1 and V is TRBV11-2; 9 nucleotides agree with TRBD1. With 5 bases clipped from V and 8 bases from J, the junction kept 10 bases outside the gene matches. This CDR3 spans 15 amino acids. Germline CDR1 is SGHAT and CDR2 is FQNNGV. CDR3 bases: TGTGCCAGCAGCCCCCCGGACAGGGGTCTCGATGAGCAGTTCTTC. Protein: CASSPPDRGLDEQFF. The full variable domain, completed using reference TRBV11-2 and TRBJ2-1, is EAGVAQSPRYKIIEKRQSVAFWCNPISGHATLYWYQQILGQGPKLLIQFQNNGVVDDSQLPKDRFSAERLKGVDSTLKIQPAKLEDSAVYLCASSPPDRGLDEQFFGPGTRLTVL.

The table lists this clonotype with a few counts. This may be a read error, as it is one base from a much larger clone. The gene calls are TRBV11-2 and TRBJ2-7, with D perhaps TRBD1 (6 bases). This CDR3 region has 14 residues. Between the trimmed V and J ends, which lost 2 bases and 5 bases, there was a span of 13 bases. CDR1 is SGHAT and CDR2 is FQNNGV in the germline V gene. The CDR3 sequence: CASSLPRGVNEQYF. CDR3 DNA sequence: TGTGCCAGCAGCTTACCCAGGGGTGTGAACGAGCAGTACTTC.

This clonotype was recorded many times. The chain carries TRBV7-8 and TRBJ2-3; D is unclear. The CDR3 runs 13 residues. Per the germline V gene, CDR1 is SGHVS and CDR2 is FQNEAQ. V lost 0 bases and J 2 bases, leaving 3 bases between the germline ends. This CDR3 reads CASSLATTDTQYF. The CDR3 nucleotides are TGTGCCAGCAGCTTAGCAACCACAGATACGCAGTATTTT.